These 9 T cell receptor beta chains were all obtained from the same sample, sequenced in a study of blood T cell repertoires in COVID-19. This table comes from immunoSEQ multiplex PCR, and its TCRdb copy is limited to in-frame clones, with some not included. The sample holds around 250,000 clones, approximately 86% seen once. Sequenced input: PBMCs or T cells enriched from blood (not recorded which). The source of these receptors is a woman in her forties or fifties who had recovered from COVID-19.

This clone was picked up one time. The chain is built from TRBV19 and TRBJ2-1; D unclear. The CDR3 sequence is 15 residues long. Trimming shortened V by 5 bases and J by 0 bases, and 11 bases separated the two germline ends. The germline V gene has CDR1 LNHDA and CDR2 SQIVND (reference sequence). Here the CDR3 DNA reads TGTGCCAGTAGTCCCCGGAGCTACTCCTACAATGAGCAGTTCTTC. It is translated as CASSPRSYSYNEQFF.

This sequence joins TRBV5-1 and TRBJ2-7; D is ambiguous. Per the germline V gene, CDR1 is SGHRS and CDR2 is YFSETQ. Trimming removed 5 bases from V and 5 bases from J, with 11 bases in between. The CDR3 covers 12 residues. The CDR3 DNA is TGCGCCAGCAGGGCCGAGGCCCACGAGCAGTACTTC. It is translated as CASRAEAHEQYF.

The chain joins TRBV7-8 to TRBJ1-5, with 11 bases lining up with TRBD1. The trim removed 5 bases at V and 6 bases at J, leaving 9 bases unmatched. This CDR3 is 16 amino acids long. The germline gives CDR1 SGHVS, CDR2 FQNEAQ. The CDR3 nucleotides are TGTGCCAGCAGCCCAAGGACAGGGGGCAGGAGTCAGCCCCAGCATTTT. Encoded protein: CASSPRTGGRSQPQHF.

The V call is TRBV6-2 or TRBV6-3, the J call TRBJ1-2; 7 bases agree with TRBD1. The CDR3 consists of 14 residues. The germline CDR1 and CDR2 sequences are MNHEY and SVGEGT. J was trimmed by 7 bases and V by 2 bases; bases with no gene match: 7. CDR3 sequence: CASSYKGRGFGYTF. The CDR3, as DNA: TGTGCCAGCAGTTACAAAGGCAGGGGGTTTGGCTACACCTTC.

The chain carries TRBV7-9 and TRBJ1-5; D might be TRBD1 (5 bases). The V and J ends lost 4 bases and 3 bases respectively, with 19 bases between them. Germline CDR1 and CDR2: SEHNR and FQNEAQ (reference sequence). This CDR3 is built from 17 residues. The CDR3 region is CASSSVQGYMDNQPQHF. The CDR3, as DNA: TGTGCCAGCAGCTCGGTCCAGGGATATATGGACAATCAGCCCCAGCATTTT.

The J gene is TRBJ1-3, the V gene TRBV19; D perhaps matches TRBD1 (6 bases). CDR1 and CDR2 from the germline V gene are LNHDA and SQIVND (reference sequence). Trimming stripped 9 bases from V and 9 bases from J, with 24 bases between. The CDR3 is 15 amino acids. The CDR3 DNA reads TGTGCCAGCGTACGAGACCGGGACACCCCTGGCACCATATATTTT. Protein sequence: CASVRDRDTPGTIYF. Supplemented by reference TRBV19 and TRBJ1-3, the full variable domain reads DGGITQSPKYLFRKEGQNVTLSCEQNLNHDAMYWYRQDPGQGLRLIYYSQIVNDFQKGDIAEGYSVSREKKESFPLTVTSAQKNPTAFYLCASVRDRDTPGTIYFGEGSWLTVV.

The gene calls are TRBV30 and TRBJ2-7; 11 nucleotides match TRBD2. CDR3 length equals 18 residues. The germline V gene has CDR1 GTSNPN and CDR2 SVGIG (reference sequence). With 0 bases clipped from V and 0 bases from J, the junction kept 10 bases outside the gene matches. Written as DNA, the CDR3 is TGTGCCTGGAGTGTTTCTGGGACTAGCGGATTTCTCTCCTACGAGCAGTACTTC. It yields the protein CAWSVSGTSGFLSYEQYF.

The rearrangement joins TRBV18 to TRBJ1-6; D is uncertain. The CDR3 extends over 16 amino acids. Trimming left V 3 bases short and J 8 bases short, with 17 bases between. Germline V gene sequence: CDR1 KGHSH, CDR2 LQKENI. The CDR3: CASSPVSAFADSPLHF. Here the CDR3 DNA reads TGTGCCAGCTCACCCGTTAGCGCCTTTGCGGATTCACCCCTCCACTTT.

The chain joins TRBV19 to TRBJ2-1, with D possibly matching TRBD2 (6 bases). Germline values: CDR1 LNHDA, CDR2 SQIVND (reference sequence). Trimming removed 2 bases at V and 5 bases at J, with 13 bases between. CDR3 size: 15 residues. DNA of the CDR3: TGTGCCAGTAGTATAAATAGCGGTAGTAACAATGAGCAGTTCTTC. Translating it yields CASSINSGSNNEQFF.